This T cell receptor (beta chain) was sequenced for a study of beta chain features in type 1 diabetes. The CDR3 covers 14 residues. The V gene's germline CDR1 is KGHSH and CDR2 LQKENI. Trimming stripped 5 bases from V and 6 bases from J, with 17 bases between. Investigators reverse transcribed all isolated RNA, so they sequenced expressed TCRB transcripts. Sequenced by immunoSEQ multiplex PCR; TCRdb stores in-frame clones only, minus some. The sample shows more than 300,000 clones, over 9.5% of them seen only once. Sequencing was done on a sample of naive CD4+ T cells from blood. V gene TRBV18 combines with J gene TRBJ2-7; a weak D match, TRBD1 (6 bases). This sequence originates from a man aged 18 to 30 in good health. The CDR3 DNA is TGTGCCAGCTCATCGCAGCCACAGGGCGCCGAGCAGTACTTC. Its protein is CASSSQPQGAEQYF.